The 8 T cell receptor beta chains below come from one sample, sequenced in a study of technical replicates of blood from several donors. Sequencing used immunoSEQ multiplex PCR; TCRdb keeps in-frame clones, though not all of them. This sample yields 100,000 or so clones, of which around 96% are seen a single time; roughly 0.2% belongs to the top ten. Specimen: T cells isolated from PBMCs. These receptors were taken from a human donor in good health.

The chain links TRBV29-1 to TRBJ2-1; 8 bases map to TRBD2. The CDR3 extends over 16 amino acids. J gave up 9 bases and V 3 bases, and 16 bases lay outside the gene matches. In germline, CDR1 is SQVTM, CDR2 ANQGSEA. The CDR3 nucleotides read TGCAGCGTTGAGGGTATTAAACCGGGACTAGTGGCTGAGCAGTTCTTC. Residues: CSVEGIKPGLVAEQFF.

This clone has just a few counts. The CDR3 is CASSLGGTTEAFF. CDR3 nucleotides: TGCGCCAGCAGCTTGGGCGGAACGACTGAAGCTTTCTTT. The chain combines TRBV5-1 with TRBJ1-1, with D uncertain. The CDR3 is 13 amino acids. Trimming took off 0 bases at V and 5 bases at J, with 8 bases between the two ends. Germline CDR1 SGHRS, CDR2 YFSETQ.

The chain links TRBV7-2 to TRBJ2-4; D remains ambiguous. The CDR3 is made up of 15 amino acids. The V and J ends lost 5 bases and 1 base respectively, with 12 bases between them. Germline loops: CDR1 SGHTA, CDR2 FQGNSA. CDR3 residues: CASSRTPFAKNIQYF. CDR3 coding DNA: TGTGCCAGCAGCCGTACACCTTTCGCCAAAAACATTCAGTACTTC.

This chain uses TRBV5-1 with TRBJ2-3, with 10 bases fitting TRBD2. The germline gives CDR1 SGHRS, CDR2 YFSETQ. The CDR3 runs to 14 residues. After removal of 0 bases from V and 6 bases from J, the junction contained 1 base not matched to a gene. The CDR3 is CASSLEREGDTQYF. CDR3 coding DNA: TGCGCCAGCAGCTTGGAGCGGGAGGGGGATACGCAGTATTTT.

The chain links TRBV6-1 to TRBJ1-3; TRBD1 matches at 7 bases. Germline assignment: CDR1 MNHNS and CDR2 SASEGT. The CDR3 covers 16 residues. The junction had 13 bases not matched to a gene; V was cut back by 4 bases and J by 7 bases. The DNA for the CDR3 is TGTGCCAGCAGTGGACGGGACAGAGGCTTTTGGAACACCATATATTTT. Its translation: CASSGRDRGFWNTIYF.

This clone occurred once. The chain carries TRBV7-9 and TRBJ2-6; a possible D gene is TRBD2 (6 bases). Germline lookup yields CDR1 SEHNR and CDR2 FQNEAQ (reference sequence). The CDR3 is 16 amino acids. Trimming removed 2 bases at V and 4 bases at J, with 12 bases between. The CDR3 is CASSLPLARGANVLTF. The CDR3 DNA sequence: TGTGCCAGCAGCTTACCCCTAGCGAGGGGGGCCAACGTCCTGACTTTC.

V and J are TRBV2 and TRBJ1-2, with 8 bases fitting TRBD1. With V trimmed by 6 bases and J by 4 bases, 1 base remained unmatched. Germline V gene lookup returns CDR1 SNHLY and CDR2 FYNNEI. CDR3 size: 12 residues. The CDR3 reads CASRGQAYGYTF. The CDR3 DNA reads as TGTGCCAGCAGGGGACAGGCCTATGGCTACACCTTC.

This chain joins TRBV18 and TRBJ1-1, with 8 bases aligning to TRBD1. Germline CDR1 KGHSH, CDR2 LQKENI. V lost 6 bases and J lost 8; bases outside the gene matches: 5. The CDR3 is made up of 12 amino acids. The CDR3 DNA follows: TGTGCCAGCTCTCCGGACAGGGTCGAAGCTTTCTTT. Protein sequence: CASSPDRVEAFF.